A single sample is the source of the 19 T cell receptor beta chains below, sequenced in a study of blood T cells in healthy people across ages. Together with a sample-barcoded 5' primer, a J-beta primer mix was included in a second PCR lasting about 7 to 12 cycles. TCRdb reprocessed the 5' RACE reads via MiXCR and lists one record per CDR3 protein. Of fewer than 650,000 distinct CDR3 sequences listed, around a quarter are singletons. The same data also went into a second study, on T cells of mothers and their children.

The sample consisted of blood. These TCRs come from a boy aged 2 to 9 in good health.

This clonotype was detected only a few times. The CDR3 here is CASLNEDRAYGYTF. In DNA form, the CDR3 reads TGTGCCAGCCTTAACGAGGACAGGGCCTATGGCTACACCTTC. The rearrangement links TRBV12-3 or TRBV12-4 to TRBJ1-2; 8 bases fit TRBD1. Trimming cost V 8 bases and J 4 bases; bases outside gene matches: 9. The length of the CDR3 is 14 residues.

The rearrangement links TRBV4-3 to TRBJ1-2, with D uncertain. V lost 0 bases and J lost 2, with 10 bases in between. This CDR3 region has 15 residues. Per the germline V gene, CDR1 is LGHNA and CDR2 is YSLEER. The CDR3 sequence: CASSQDAGSNYGYTF. The CDR3 region has the DNA TGCGCCAGCAGCCAAGATGCGGGTTCAAACTATGGCTACACCTTC.

This chain uses TRBV6-2 or TRBV6-3 with TRBJ1-2, with 8 bases that match TRBD1. Looked up from germline, CDR1 is MNHEY and CDR2 is SVGEGT. V shed 5 bases, J shed 4 bases, and the junction held 9 bases outside the gene matches. This CDR3 spans 15 amino acids. CDR3 sequence: CASSPEDRALYGYTF. In DNA form, the CDR3 reads TGTGCCAGCAGTCCGGAGGACAGGGCCCTCTATGGCTACACCTTC.

The table lists this clonotype with a few counts. The chain combines TRBV29-1 with TRBJ2-1; 10 nucleotides align to TRBD1. The J call may be mistaken, given a closer DNA end match to TRBJ2-7. Germline V gene sequence: CDR1 SQVTM, CDR2 ANQGSEA. The CDR3 consists of 15 residues. The CDR3 is CSVGRADRGVSEQYF. CDR3 nucleotides: TGCAGCGTTGGAAGGGCGGACAGGGGGGTATCCGAGCAGTACTTC.

Comments on this clonotype: The germline gene is not matched at one end of the junction; a read error may be the cause. The chain has TRBV12-3 or TRBV12-4 and TRBJ2-1; D ambiguous. The CDR3 contains 14 residues. In nucleotides, the CDR3 is TGTCCCAGCAAGTCCCGTAGCTCCTACAATGAGCAGTTCTTC. Translation gives CPSKSRSSYNEQFF.

There are a few counts of this clonotype. This sequence joins TRBV18 and TRBJ2-5; D may be TRBD2 (5 bases). The CDR3 runs to 13 residues. CDR1 is KGHSH, CDR2 LQKENI, per germline. V lost 8 bases to trimming and J lost 5 bases, with 15 bases between them. The DNA of the CDR3 is TGTGCCAGCAGTCCCAGCGGTGCGGAGACCCAGTACTTC. Residues: CASSPSGAETQYF. Looking up the rest from reference TRBV18 and TRBJ2-5 gives the full variable domain: NAGVMQNPRHLVRRRGQEARLRCSPMKGHSHVYWYRQLPEEGLKFMVYLQKENIIDESGMPKERFSAEFPKEGPSILRIQQVVRGDSAAYFCASSPSGAETQYFGPGTRLLVL.

This chain uses TRBV6-2 or TRBV6-3 with TRBJ2-4; TRBD2 matches 10 bases. Germline V CDR1 and CDR2: MNHEY, SVGEGT. This CDR3 comprises 14 residues. Trimming cost V 6 bases and J 9 bases; bases outside gene matches: 8. CDR3 amino acids: CASSLLAGVPIQYF. The CDR3, as DNA: TGTGCCAGCAGCCTGCTAGCGGGAGTGCCCATTCAGTACTTC.

The rearrangement links TRBV29-1 to TRBJ2-7; TRBD2 matches 10 bases. The DNA end lines up better with TRBJ2-1; the J call may be wrong. The CDR3 is made up of 14 amino acids. The germline CDR1 and CDR2 sequences are SQVTM and ANQGSEA. The CDR3 DNA follows: TGCAGCGTTCTCCTTAAGCGGGGGGGCGATGAGCAGTTCTTC. Translated, it gives CSVLLKRGGDEQFF.

The rearrangement links TRBV2 to TRBJ2-1; maybe TRBD2 (6 bases). The DNA end is more similar to TRBJ2-7, so the J call may be wrong. The CDR3 has 14 residues. Germline assignment: CDR1 SNHLY and CDR2 FYNNEI. The chain's CDR3 is CASSRDLDPGEQYF. The DNA for the CDR3 is TGTGCCAGCAGCCGGGACTTGGACCCAGGAGAGCAGTACTTC.

This chain joins TRBV6-5 and TRBJ1-2; 10 bases are shared with TRBD1. Trimming cost V 5 bases and J 6 bases; bases outside gene matches: 9. This CDR3 contains 15 residues. Germline V gene lookup returns CDR1 MNHEY and CDR2 SVGAGI. The CDR3 spells CASSRKTGGADGYTF. Here the CDR3 DNA reads TGTGCCAGCAGTCGTAAGACAGGGGGCGCAGATGGCTACACCTTC.

The genes are TRBV6-5 and TRBJ1-1; unclear D gene. Germline loops: CDR1 MNHEY, CDR2 SVGAGI. The CDR3 is 15 amino acids. V shed 4 bases and J shed 0 bases, with 12 bases lying between them. The CDR3 nucleotides read TGTGCCAGCAGTTTAACAAGGACGTTGAACACTGAAGCTTTCTTT. Translated, it gives CASSLTRTLNTEAFF.

V is TRBV18 and J is TRBJ1-1, with 11 bases that match TRBD1. Germline V lookup: CDR1 KGHSH, CDR2 LQKENI. The CDR3 extends over 14 amino acids. The trim removed 4 bases at V and 3 bases at J, leaving 1 base unmatched. This CDR3 is CASSRDRGDTEAFF. The DNA for the CDR3 is TGTGCCAGCTCACGGGACAGGGGGGACACTGAAGCTTTCTTT.

This chain uses TRBV20-1 with TRBJ2-3; TRBD1 matches 7 bases. V lost 6 bases, J lost 6 bases, and 12 bases stayed unmatched. Germline V CDR1 and CDR2: DFQATT, SNEGSKA (reference sequence). This CDR3 spans 14 amino acids. The CDR3 here is CSAIQGGIWDTQYF. In DNA, the CDR3 is TGCAGTGCCATTCAAGGGGGCATCTGGGATACGCAGTATTTT.

V gene TRBV29-1 combines with J gene TRBJ1-1; 7 nucleotides line up with TRBD1. In germline, CDR1 is SQVTM, CDR2 ANQGSEA. V dropped 4 bases and J dropped 5; count of bases not matched to a gene: 10. The CDR3 loop spans 14 amino acids. The CDR3 is CSVVEGQQGTEAFF. Here the CDR3 DNA reads TGCAGCGTTGTAGAGGGACAGCAGGGGACTGAAGCTTTCTTT.

The CDR3 sequence: CATSSTGNTEAFF. CDR3 bases: TGTGCCACCAGCAGTACAGGGAACACTGAAGCTTTCTTT. The chain carries TRBV15 and TRBJ1-1; maybe TRBD1 (5 bases). The CDR3 totals 13 residues. V lost 3 bases, J lost 1 base, and 6 bases lay in between. Germline V gives CDR1 LNHNV, CDR2 YYDKDF (reference sequence).

This clonotype was picked up a small number of times. This rearrangement joins TRBV11-2 to TRBJ1-1; D may be TRBD1 (6 bases). V dropped 5 bases and J dropped 4 bases, with 14 bases sitting between them. CDR3 length: 14 residues. CDR1 is SGHAT, CDR2 FQNNGV, per germline. For the CDR3, the DNA is TGTGCCAGCAGCCCCACCACAGGGAGCACTGAAGCTTTCTTT. Protein sequence: CASSPTTGSTEAFF.

This clonotype was recorded once. The J gene is TRBJ2-3, the V gene TRBV24-1; 9 bases are shared with TRBD1. V shed 4 bases, J shed 4 bases, and the junction held 5 bases outside the gene matches. This CDR3 has 15 residues. Germline V CDR1 and CDR2: KGHDR, SFDVKD. Written as DNA, the CDR3 is TGTGCCACCAGTGACCCGGGACAGGGATCAGATACGCAGTATTTT. Translating it yields CATSDPGQGSDTQYF.

CDR3 residues: CASSGGGASSYEQYF. CDR3 DNA: TGTGCCAGCAGCGGAGGGGGGGCGAGCTCCTACGAGCAGTACTTC. V and J are TRBV7-2 and TRBJ2-7; TRBD2 might be the D (7 bases). This CDR3 spans 15 amino acids. Looked up from germline, CDR1 is SGHTA and CDR2 is FQGNSA. The V end was cut by 5 bases, the J end by 0 bases, with 14 bases between.

The rearrangement joins TRBV12-3 or TRBV12-4 to TRBJ2-3; 11 bases align to TRBD2. Losses at the gene ends were 6 bases for V and 3 bases for J; bases not matched to a gene: 5. This CDR3 is built from 15 residues. CDR3 in amino acids: CASSKGLAGTDTQYF. The CDR3 region has the DNA TGTGCCAGCAGCAAAGGACTAGCGGGTACAGATACGCAGTATTTT.